A selection of T cell receptor beta chains follows, all from one sample in a study of post-analysis software for immune sequencing data. One entry per CDR3 protein, called by TCRdb with MiXCR from the PCR reads. This table has some 890,000 distinct CDR3 sequences, approximately 53% appearing once. The sample consisted of blood. The receptors originated from a girl aged 5 to 17 with multiple sclerosis. The conserved cysteine and the conserved F or W are not part of the CDR3 here.

length: 11; J: TRBJ2-5; V: TRBV29-1; CDR3: SATLQGPGEQY
length: 13; J: TRBJ2-1; V: TRBV20-1; CDR3: SARLWDRGNNEQF
length: 16; J: TRBJ2-3; V: TRBV12-3/TRBV12-4; CDR3: ASSPPGTSGGSTDAQY
length: 14; J: TRBJ2-5; V: TRBV9; CDR3: ASSVGTSGMQETQY
length: 12; J: TRBJ1-5; V: TRBV20-1; CDR3: RARAGSGNQPQH
length: 13; J: TRBJ2-3; V: TRBV7-3; CDR3: ASSFVASSTDTQY
length: 11; J: TRBJ1-1; V: TRBV6-1; CDR3: ASSGWQTPEAF
length: 12; J: TRBJ1-2; V: TRBV20-1; CDR3: SAMGQGLFYGYT
length: 18; J: TRBJ2-6; V: TRBV4-1; CDR3: ASSLLPGQGFSSGANVLT
length: 11; J: NA; V: TRBV29-1; CDR3: SAEKTIGETQY
length: 15; J: TRBJ2-7; V: TRBV29-1; CDR3: SVESWRPGLPGYEQY
length: 14; J: TRBJ2-3; V: TRBV5-1; CDR3: ASSFGSGRGTDTQY
length: 12; J: TRBJ1-2; V: TRBV6-5; CDR3: ASSLSQGYYGYT
length: 12; J: TRBJ2-5; V: TRBV5-1; CDR3: ASNPGDRKETQY
length: 11; J: NA; V: TRBV29-1; CDR3: SVERLVQETQF
length: 13; J: TRBJ1-1; V: TRBV29-1; CDR3: SGKVVTGYGSEAF